This TCR beta chain comes out of a study of shared clonotypes between healthy human individuals (dated by TCRdb to 2020 to 2021). For the study in its entirety: A few men and a couple of women, aged 18 to 49 years, made up the cohort. For each donor, CD4 naive and CD4 memory were each given three plates, CD8 naive was given two plates, and CD8 memory was given one plate. Blood TCR repertoires of roughly five healthy adults were deeply sequenced to estimate repertoire size and the extent of clonotype sharing between individuals. Different laboratories and diverse techniques were used to prepare libraries and sequence TCR repertoires, to increase sequencing depth and limit assay-specific biases. Per donor, leukapheresis produced somewhere between about 0.94 and 10 billion PBMCs.

Study-wide conclusions, independent of this receptor: Higher generation probabilities were observed for clonotypes shared by all four sorted-subset donors than for non-shared clonotypes. Only blood was sampled, and tissue TCR repertoires likely differ from those in blood. Based on pairwise subsampling, the degree of clonotype sharing among donors was expected to be affected by sequencing depth. Naive subsets generally had larger estimated clonotype richness than memory subsets did. Across a handful of donors, roughly 5.1% of naive CD4, roughly 3.3% of naive CD8, 2.3% of memory CD4, and approximately 0.4% of memory CD8 clonotypes were shared. Because the study included only a small number of donors, the genetic and exposure-history diversity represented was limited. Incomplete sequencing was indicated by rarefaction of sorted-subset datasets, despite the large sequencing depth.

Using the deep immunoSEQ assay, TCR CDR3 regions were amplified from genomic DNA by multiplex PCR. Extracted genomic DNA from each cell subset was distributed evenly across all wells of several immunoSEQ 96-well plates, and each plate was treated as a replicate. For sorted subsets, around 0.2 ug genomic DNA, equal to 30,000 or so T cell genomes, was loaded into each replicate PCR. Purified libraries were measured with a Qubit 3.0 fluorometer, size-checked on a Bioanalyzer 2100, and measured again with the KAPA Library Quantification kit. A separate single-read 150-cycle Illumina NextSeq 550 flow cell was used to sequence each immunoSEQ 96-well plate. The published analysis was carried out like this. Because the immunoSEQ output included only junctional sequences and no quality scores, the filtering could not be the same as the filtering used for full-length reads. To assign V/J genes and CDR3, sequences were annotated against IMGT germline references using PyIR, a Python wrapper for IgBLAST v1.9. Any read was removed if the V/J assignment was weak (E-value above 1e-6), the CDR3 was missing, or the read contained stop codons, out-of-frame junctions, or ambiguous translated residues. A V3J clonotype was defined by an identical inferred V gene, J gene, and CDR3 amino acid sequence. The percentage overlap between two repertoires was calculated by dividing the number of shared unique clonotypes by the size of the smaller repertoire. Three approaches were used to assess repertoire richness: RTK rarefaction, the Chao1 estimator, and Recon v2.1 estimates of unobserved clonotypes. For all TCRbeta clonotypes obtained by the gDNA method from a few donors, generation probabilities were computed with OLGA. TCRdb limited this immuneACCESS table to in-frame rearrangements with V and J called. A share of clones is missing; checked studies link under half to unresolved V genes, and the rest is unexplained. D and trimming come from the DNA, and the V and J calls and clone size come from that table. For this sample the table gives about 2,500,000 clones, of which more than 90% were detected only once. The ten largest make up about 0.13% of the sample.

Cut back by 3 bases and 5 bases, the V and J ends lie 11 bases apart. Counted from cysteine to phenylalanine, this CDR3 has 13 amino acids. Only the CDR3 portion is preserved as DNA: 39 bases, with reading frame beginning at the first base. CDR1 SGHNT and CDR2 YYREEE were looked up in the germline V gene (reference sequence). Note on this clone: Its cognate antigen has yet to be identified. Per-base qualities were not stored, and no clone one base away is much larger.

The donors were healthy, HIV-negative adults who had no recently reported acute infections or vaccinations. Only Caucasian adults living in Nashville, Tennessee, USA were represented among the donors. Magnetic negative selection was used to enrich CD4+ T cells, after which naive cells were positively selected on CD45RA and the negative fraction became the memory subset. After blood collection by leukapheresis, PBMCs were isolated using Ficoll-Histopaque density gradient centrifugation and then cryopreserved in the vapor phase of liquid nitrogen. Purity and quantity of every magnetically sorted T cell population were checked by analytical flow cytometry. Genomic DNA was isolated from each sorted fraction and quantified by UV absorbance on a Nanodrop 2000c.

The rearrangement joined TRBV5-4 to TRBJ2-5; a weak D assignment points to TRBD2 (6 bases agree). The TCR was taken from a young man in good health. The sample consisted of naive CD4+ T cells sorted from blood. The cell subset or site label, read with the paper, signifies: CD45RA+ positively selected. The CDR3 reads CASSSSVRETQYF. The DNA sequence reads TGTGCCAGCAGCTCTAGCGTCCGGGAGACCCAGTACTTC.